This T cell receptor (beta chain) was recorded in a study of shared T cell receptors in the human thymus. The germline gives CDR1 MNHEY, CDR2 SVGAGI. This CDR3 region has 16 residues. J lost 5 bases, V lost 4 bases, and 7 bases had no gene match. Using immunoSEQ multiplex PCR, the repertoire was profiled, and TCRdb retains in-frame clones only, with some absent. The profile shows approximately 730,000 clones, around 85% of them singletons. This clone was picked up a small number of times. The same sample was also used in a study of human thymus T cells.

This receptor was identified in a girl under three years old with a congenital heart defect. Source material: thymocytes. The chain links TRBV6-5 to TRBJ1-6; TRBD1 matches at 8 bases. CDR3 coding DNA: TGTGCCAGCAGTTCGGACAGGGAGAGAAATAATTCACCCCTCCACTTT. Protein: CASSSDRERNNSPLHF.